This entry lists 20 T cell receptor beta chains sequenced from one sample in a study of blood T cell repertoires in COVID-19. The assay was immunoSEQ multiplex PCR, and TCRdb's table has in-frame clones only and misses some. The sample consists of some 320,000 clones, approximately 90% of them appearing once. The specimen was PBMCs or T cells enriched from blood (not recorded which). The source of these receptors is a woman in her twenties or thirties who had been exposed to COVID-19.

This chain connects TRBV7-2 to TRBJ1-2, with D uncertain. This CDR3 is built from 15 residues. Germline V gene data show CDR1 as SGHTA and CDR2 as FQGNSA. V dropped 6 bases and J dropped 4 bases, with 18 bases sitting between them. DNA of the CDR3: TGTGCCAGCAGGTTGGGAGGAGGGTACGGCTATGGCTACACCTTC. Translation gives CASRLGGGYGYGYTF.

The rearrangement joins TRBV29-1 to TRBJ1-1; 9 bases are a match to TRBD1. V shed 7 bases, J shed 5 bases, and the junction held 8 bases outside the gene matches. The CDR3 contains 13 residues. Germline CDR1 SQVTM, CDR2 ANQGSEA. The CDR3 nucleotides read TGCAGCGGCATGGGACAGGGCCTTACTGAAGCTTTCTTT. Protein product: CSGMGQGLTEAFF.

This chain uses TRBV4-3 with TRBJ2-5; 7 nucleotides line up with TRBD2. CDR1 is LGHNA and CDR2 is YSLEER in the germline V gene. The CDR3 sequence is 14 residues long. The V segment lost 0 bases and the J segment 10 bases; nucleotides outside the gene matches: 8. In nucleotides, the CDR3 is TGCGCCAGCAGCCAAGAGGTGGGGGTAGCGGGCCAGTACTTC. This gives the protein CASSQEVGVAGQYF.

The chain combines TRBV3-1 (or the pseudogene TRBV3-2) with TRBJ1-1; D is perhaps TRBD1 (5 bases). V lost 4 bases, J lost 4 bases, and 10 bases lay in between. This CDR3 comprises 13 residues. Germline V gene data show CDR1 as LGHDT and CDR2 as YNNKEL (reference sequence). CDR3 loop: CASSPTGVTEAFF. DNA of the CDR3: TGTGCCAGCAGCCCCACGGGGGTCACTGAAGCTTTCTTT.

Points on this clone: The junction differs from germline at one of its ends, possibly a read error. The chain recombines TRBV5-4 with TRBJ2-5; 12 bases are a match to TRBD1. Germline V gives CDR1 SGHNT, CDR2 YYREEE (reference sequence). CDR3 size: 15 residues. CDR3 nucleotides: TGTGCCAGCAGTTTGGGACAGGGGGCCTTGGAGACCCAGTACTTC. Translation gives CASSLGQGALETQYF.

In this sample, this clone turned up a few times. DNA for the CDR3: TGTGCCAGTAGCCTGGCAAGTAACTATGGCTACACCTTC. Protein sequence: CASSLASNYGYTF. This chain uses TRBV19 with TRBJ1-2, with D unclear. The V gene's germline CDR1 is LNHDA and CDR2 SQIVND (reference sequence). V lost 6 bases and J lost 1, with 9 bases in between. The CDR3 covers 13 residues. The full variable domain, in which reference TRBV19 and TRBJ1-2 provide the parts outside the CDR3, is DGGITQSPKYLFRKEGQNVTLSCEQNLNHDAMYWYRQDPGQGLRLIYYSQIVNDFQKGDIAEGYSVSREKKESFPLTVTSAQKNPTAFYLCASSLASNYGYTFGSGTRLTVV.

V gene TRBV6-5 combines with J gene TRBJ2-7, with unresolved D. Trimming took off 10 bases at V and 4 bases at J, with 17 bases between the two ends. Germline V CDR1 and CDR2: MNHEY, SVGAGI. This CDR3 region has 13 residues. Here the CDR3 DNA reads TGTGCCACCTTACAGCCCGGATTGTACGAGCAGTACTTC. It yields the protein CATLQPGLYEQYF.

The chain combines TRBV2 with TRBJ1-1; the match to TRBD1 covers 7 bases. Germline V gene sequence: CDR1 SNHLY, CDR2 FYNNEI. Unmatched junction bases numbered 9, after V lost 8 bases and J lost 3 bases. The CDR3 is 14 amino acids. In nucleotides, the CDR3 is TGTGCCAGCCTAAGAACAGGGGACGACACTGAAGCTTTCTTT. It yields the protein CASLRTGDDTEAFF.

The chain employs TRBV29-1 and TRBJ1-3; no firm D call. Trimming pared 4 bases from V and 4 bases from J, leaving 8 bases between. Germline CDR1 SQVTM, CDR2 ANQGSEA. This CDR3 has 12 residues. DNA for the CDR3: TGCAGCGTTGTATGGAGAGGAAACACCATATATTTT. This gives the protein CSVVWRGNTIYF.

J is TRBJ2-3 and V is TRBV4-2; possibly TRBD2 for D (5 bases). The germline V gene has CDR1 LGHNA and CDR2 YNFKEQ. The CDR3 loop spans 17 amino acids. Trimming removed 0 bases at V and 0 bases at J, with 13 bases between. CDR3 sequence (DNA): TGTGCCAGCAGCCAAGATGTGGCTAGCTATAGCACAGATACGCAGTATTTT. It specifies CASSQDVASYSTDTQYF.

The V call is TRBV10-1, the J call TRBJ2-1; D is unclear. Deletions cut 2 bases from V and 15 bases from J, with 14 bases between. The germline V gene encodes CDR1 WNHNN and CDR2 SYGVQD (reference sequence). The CDR3 is 12 amino acids. In DNA, the CDR3 is TGCGCCAGCAGTGAGCCCTCTCCTGATAGGTTCTTC. Translated, it gives CASSEPSPDRFF.

The table lists this clone with a few counts. The genes are TRBV9 and TRBJ2-3; 8 bases are shared with TRBD2. The CDR3 is 15 residues long. After removal of 4 bases from V and 2 bases from J, the junction contained 6 bases not matched to a gene. From germline, CDR1 is SGDLS and CDR2 YYNGEE. CDR3 DNA: TGTGCCAGCAGCTCAGGGACTAGTGACACAGATACGCAGTATTTT. Amino acids: CASSSGTSDTDTQYF.

This clone came up a few times. The V and J genes are TRBV10-3 and TRBJ1-2; 9 bases are shared with TRBD1. With V trimmed by 10 bases and J by 6 bases, 12 bases remained unmatched. The CDR3 is 14 residues long. Germline-derived CDR1 and CDR2 are ENHRY and SYGVKD. In nucleotides, the CDR3 is TGTGCCACCACACAGACAGGGGGTGTTGATGGCTACACCTTC. Protein: CATTQTGGVDGYTF.

The CDR3 DNA sequence: TGCGCCAGCAGTACAGGGGGGAGAAACACCGGGGAGCTGTTTTTT. This encodes CASSTGGRNTGELFF. The chain employs TRBV5-1 and TRBJ2-2; TRBD1 aligns across 8 bases. With V trimmed by 5 bases and J by 2 bases, 5 bases remained unmatched. The CDR3 runs 15 residues. Germline CDR1 reads SGHRS; CDR2 reads YFSETQ.

The chain carries TRBV5-1 and TRBJ2-3; TRBD1 matches 8 bases. This CDR3 comprises 15 residues. Looked up from germline, CDR1 is SGHRS and CDR2 is YFSETQ. The trim removed 3 bases at V and 0 bases at J, leaving 3 bases unmatched. CDR3 nucleotide sequence: TGCGCCAGCAGCTCTACAGGGGGTAGCACAGATACGCAGTATTTT. Translated: CASSSTGGSTDTQYF.

This sequence joins TRBV11-2 and TRBJ1-2; 9 nucleotides agree with TRBD1. The CDR3 is 14 residues long. V was clipped by 6 bases and J by 8 bases; unmatched bases: 10. Germline V CDR1 and CDR2: SGHAT, FQNNGV. The CDR3 DNA follows: TGTGCCAGCAGAAAGGGTGGGACAGGGTACGGCTACACCTTC. Residues: CASRKGGTGYGYTF.

J is TRBJ1-2 and V is TRBV3-1 (or the pseudogene TRBV3-2), with TRBD1 matching over 7 bases. CDR3 length: 14 amino acids. V shed 1 base and J 6 bases; nucleotides not matched to a gene: 5. Germline V lookup: CDR1 LGHDT, CDR2 YNNKEL (reference sequence). CDR3 protein: CASSQGQGIDGYTF. In nucleotides, the CDR3 is TGTGCCAGCAGCCAAGGACAGGGAATTGATGGCTACACCTTC.

This clone was found once. V gene TRBV12-3 or TRBV12-4 combines with J gene TRBJ2-5; 7 bases are shared with TRBD1. The length of the CDR3 is 13 residues. V trimming: 3 bases; J trimming: 4 bases; junction bases outside the gene matches: 2. The CDR3 DNA sequence: TGTGCCAGCAGTTTCCGGGACAGAGAGACCCAGTACTTC. The encoded protein is CASSFRDRETQYF.

This chain connects TRBV25-1 to TRBJ1-6; a weak D match, TRBD1 (5 bases). There are 15 residues in the CDR3. From germline, CDR1 is MGHDK and CDR2 SYGVNS. Trimming took 4 bases from V and 7 from J, leaving 14 bases between them. CDR3 sequence (DNA): TGTGCCAGCAGTGCGATCAGGGTGGGGAATTCACCCCTCCACTTT. This sequence encodes CASSAIRVGNSPLHF.

CDR3 nucleotides: TGTGCCTGGAGCTCAACAGGGGGCTTTTCACCCCTCCACTTT. This encodes CAWSSTGGFSPLHF. The rearrangement links TRBV30 to TRBJ1-6, with 9 nucleotides matching TRBD1. This CDR3 spans 14 amino acids. The J segment lost 9 bases and the V segment lost 3 bases, leaving 6 bases of the junction unmatched. From germline, CDR1 is GTSNPN and CDR2 SVGIG (reference sequence).